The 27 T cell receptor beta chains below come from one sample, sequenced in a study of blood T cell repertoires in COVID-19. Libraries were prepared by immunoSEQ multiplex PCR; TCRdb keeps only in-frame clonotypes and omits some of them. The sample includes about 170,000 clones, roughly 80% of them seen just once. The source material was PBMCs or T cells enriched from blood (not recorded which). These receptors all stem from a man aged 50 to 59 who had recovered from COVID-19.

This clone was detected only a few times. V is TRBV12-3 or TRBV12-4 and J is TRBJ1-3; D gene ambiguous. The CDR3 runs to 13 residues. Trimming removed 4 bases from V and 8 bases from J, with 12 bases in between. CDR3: CASSSDIWDTIYF. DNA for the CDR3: TGTGCCAGCAGTTCTGACATCTGGGACACCATATATTTT.

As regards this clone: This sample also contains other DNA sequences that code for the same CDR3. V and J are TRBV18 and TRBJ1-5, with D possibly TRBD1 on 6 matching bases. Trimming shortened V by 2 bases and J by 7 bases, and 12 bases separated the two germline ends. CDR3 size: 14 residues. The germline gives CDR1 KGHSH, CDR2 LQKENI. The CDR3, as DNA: TGTGCCAGCTCACCAGGGGGCCGAGGACAGCCCCAGCATTTT. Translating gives CASSPGGRGQPQHF.

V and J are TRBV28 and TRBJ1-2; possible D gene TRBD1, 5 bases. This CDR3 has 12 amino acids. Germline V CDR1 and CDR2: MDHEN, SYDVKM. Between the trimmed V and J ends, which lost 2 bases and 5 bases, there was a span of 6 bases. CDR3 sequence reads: CASSLQGYGYTF. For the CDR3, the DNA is TGTGCCAGCAGTTTACAGGGTTATGGCTACACCTTC.

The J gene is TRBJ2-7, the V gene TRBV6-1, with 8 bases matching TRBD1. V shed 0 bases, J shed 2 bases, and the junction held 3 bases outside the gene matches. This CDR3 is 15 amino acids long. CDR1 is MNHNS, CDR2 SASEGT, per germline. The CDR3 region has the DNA TGTGCCAGCAGTGAAGCGGGACAGGAGCCCTACGAGCAGTACTTC. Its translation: CASSEAGQEPYEQYF.

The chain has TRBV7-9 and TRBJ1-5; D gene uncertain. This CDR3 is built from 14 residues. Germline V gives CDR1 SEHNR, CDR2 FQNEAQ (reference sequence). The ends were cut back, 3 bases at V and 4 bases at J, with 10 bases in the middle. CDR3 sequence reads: CASSFPGSNQPQHF. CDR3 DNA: TGTGCCAGCAGCTTCCCGGGTTCAAATCAGCCCCAGCATTTT.

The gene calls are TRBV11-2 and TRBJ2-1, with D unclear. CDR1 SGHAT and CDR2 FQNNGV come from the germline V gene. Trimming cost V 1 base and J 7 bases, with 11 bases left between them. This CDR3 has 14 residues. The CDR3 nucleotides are TGTGCCAGCAGCTTAGGCCTACGCTTAAATGAGCAGTTCTTC. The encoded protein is CASSLGLRLNEQFF.

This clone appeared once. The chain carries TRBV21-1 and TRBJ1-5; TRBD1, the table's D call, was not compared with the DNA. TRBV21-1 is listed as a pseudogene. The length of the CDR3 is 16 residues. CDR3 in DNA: TGTGCCAGCAGCGCGGTCCCGGGCAGGGGGTTTCTGCCCCAGCATTTT. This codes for CASSAVPGRGFLPQHF.

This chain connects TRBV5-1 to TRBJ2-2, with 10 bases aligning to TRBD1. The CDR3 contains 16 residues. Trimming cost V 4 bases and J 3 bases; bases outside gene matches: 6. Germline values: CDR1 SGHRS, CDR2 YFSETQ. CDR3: CASSGPGTGDTGELFF. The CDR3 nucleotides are TGCGCCAGCAGCGGCCCCGGGACAGGGGACACCGGGGAGCTGTTTTTT.

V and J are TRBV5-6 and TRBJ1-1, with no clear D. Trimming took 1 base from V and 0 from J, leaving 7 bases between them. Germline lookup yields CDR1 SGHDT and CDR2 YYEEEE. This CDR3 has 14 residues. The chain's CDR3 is CASSLWGVNTEAFF. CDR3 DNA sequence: TGTGCCAGCAGCTTGTGGGGAGTGAACACTGAAGCTTTCTTT.

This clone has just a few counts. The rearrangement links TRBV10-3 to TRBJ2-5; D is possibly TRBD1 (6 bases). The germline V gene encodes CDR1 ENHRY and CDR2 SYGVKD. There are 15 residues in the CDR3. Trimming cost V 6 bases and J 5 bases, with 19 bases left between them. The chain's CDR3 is CAIRDSRGTRETQYF. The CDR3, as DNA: TGTGCCATCAGGGATTCTAGGGGGACGAGGGAGACCCAGTACTTC.

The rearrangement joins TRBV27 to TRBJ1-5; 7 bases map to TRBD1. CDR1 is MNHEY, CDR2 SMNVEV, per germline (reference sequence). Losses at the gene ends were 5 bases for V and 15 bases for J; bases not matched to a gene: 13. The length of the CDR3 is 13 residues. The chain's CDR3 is CASSPTGYQQRHF. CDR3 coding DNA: TGTGCCAGCAGTCCGACAGGGTACCAGCAACGGCATTTT.

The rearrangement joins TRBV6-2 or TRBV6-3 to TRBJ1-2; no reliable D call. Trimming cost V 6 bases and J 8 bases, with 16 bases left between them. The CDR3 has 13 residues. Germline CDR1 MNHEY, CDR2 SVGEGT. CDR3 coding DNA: TGTGCCAGCAGCCCTCTCTCCGGCGGCGGCTACACCTTC. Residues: CASSPLSGGGYTF.

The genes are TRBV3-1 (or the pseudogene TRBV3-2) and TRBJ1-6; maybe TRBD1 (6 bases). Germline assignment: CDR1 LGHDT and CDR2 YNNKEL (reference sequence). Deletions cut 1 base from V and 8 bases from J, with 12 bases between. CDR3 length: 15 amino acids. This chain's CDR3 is CASSQGFRGDSPLHF. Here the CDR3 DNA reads TGTGCCAGCAGCCAAGGGTTCAGGGGTGATTCACCCCTCCACTTT.

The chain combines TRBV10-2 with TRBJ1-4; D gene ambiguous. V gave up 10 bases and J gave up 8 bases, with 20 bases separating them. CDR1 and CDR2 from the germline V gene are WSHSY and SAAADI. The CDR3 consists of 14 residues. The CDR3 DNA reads TGCGCCACTGAACACCGGGGATTGGGCGAAAAACTGTTTTTT. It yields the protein CATEHRGLGEKLFF.

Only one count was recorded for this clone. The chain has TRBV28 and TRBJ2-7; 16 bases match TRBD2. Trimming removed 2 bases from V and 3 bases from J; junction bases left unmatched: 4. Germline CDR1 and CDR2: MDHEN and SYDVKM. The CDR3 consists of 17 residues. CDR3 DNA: TGTGCCAGCAGTTTAGGGACTAGCGGGGGGGCGGGCTACGAGCAGTACTTC. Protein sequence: CASSLGTSGGAGYEQYF.

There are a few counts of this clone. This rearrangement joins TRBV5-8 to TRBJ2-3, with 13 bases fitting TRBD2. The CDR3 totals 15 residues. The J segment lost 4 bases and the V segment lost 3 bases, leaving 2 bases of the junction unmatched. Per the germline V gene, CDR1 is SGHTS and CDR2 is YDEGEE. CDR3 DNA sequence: TGTGCCAGCAGCTGGGGACTAGCGGGGTCAGATACGCAGTATTTT. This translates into CASSWGLAGSDTQYF.

The CDR3 protein is CASSLRTGDTQYF. DNA of the CDR3: TGTGCCAGCAGCCTTAGGACAGGAGATACGCAGTATTTT. The V and J genes are TRBV5-4 and TRBJ2-3, with 7 bases matching TRBD1. Germline CDR1 is SGHNT and CDR2 is YYREEE (reference sequence). V shed 4 bases and J 5 bases; nucleotides not matched to a gene: 4. This CDR3 has 13 residues. Variable domain in full (rest from reference TRBV5-4 and TRBJ2-3): ETGVTQSPTHLIKTRGQQVTLRCSSQSGHNTVSWYQQALGQGPQFIFQYYREEENGRGNFPPRFSGLQFPNYSSELNVNALELDDSALYLCASSLRTGDTQYFGPGTRLTVL.

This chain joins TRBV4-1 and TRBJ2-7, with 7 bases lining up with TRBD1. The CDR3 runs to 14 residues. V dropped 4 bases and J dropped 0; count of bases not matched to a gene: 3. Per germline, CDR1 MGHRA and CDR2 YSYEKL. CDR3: CASSPGQDSYEQYF. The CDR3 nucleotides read TGCGCCAGCAGCCCCGGACAGGACTCCTACGAGCAGTACTTC.

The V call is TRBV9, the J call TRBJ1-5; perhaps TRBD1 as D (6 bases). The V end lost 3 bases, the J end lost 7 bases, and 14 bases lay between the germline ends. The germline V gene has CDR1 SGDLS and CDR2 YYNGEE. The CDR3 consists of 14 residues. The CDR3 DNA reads TGTGCCAGCAGCGCAACAGGGATTTTCCAGCCCCAGCATTTT. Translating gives CASSATGIFQPQHF. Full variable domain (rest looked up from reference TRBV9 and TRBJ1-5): DSGVTQTPKHLITATGQRVTLRCSPRSGDLSVYWYQQSLDQGLQFLIQYYNGEERAKGNILERFSAQQFPDLHSELNLSSLELGDSALYFCASSATGIFQPQHFGDGTRLSIL.

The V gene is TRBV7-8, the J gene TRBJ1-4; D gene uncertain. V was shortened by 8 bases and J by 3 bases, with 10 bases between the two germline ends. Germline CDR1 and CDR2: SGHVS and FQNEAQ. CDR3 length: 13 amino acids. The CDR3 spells CASSGWANEKLFF. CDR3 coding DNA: TGTGCCAGCTCCGGGTGGGCTAATGAAAAACTGTTTTTT. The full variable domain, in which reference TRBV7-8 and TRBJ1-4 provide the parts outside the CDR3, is GAGVSQSPRYKVAKRGQDVALRCDPISGHVSLFWYQQALGQGPEFLTYFQNEAQLDKSGLPSDRFFAERPEGSVSTLKIQRTQQEDSAVYLCASSGWANEKLFFGSGTQLSVL.

The CDR3 DNA is TGCGCCAGCAAAAGGGAGGGGCCCCAAGAGACCCAGTACTTC. Protein sequence: CASKREGPQETQYF. V usage is TRBV4-1 and J usage is TRBJ2-5, with 7 bases matching TRBD2. CDR1 and CDR2 from the germline V gene are MGHRA and YSYEKL. V was clipped by 7 bases and J by 1 base; unmatched bases: 6. The CDR3 length is 14 residues.

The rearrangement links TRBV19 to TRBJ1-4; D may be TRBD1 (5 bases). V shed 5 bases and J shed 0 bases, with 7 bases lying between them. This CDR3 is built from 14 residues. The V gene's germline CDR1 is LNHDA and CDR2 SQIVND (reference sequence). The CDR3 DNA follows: TGTGCCAGTAGTCCACAGGCAACTAATGAAAAACTGTTTTTT. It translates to CASSPQATNEKLFF.

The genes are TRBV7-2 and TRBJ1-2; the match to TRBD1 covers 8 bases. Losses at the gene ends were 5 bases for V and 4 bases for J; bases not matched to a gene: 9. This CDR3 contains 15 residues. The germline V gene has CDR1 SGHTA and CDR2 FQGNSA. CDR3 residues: CASSPQGAAPYGYTF. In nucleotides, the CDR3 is TGTGCCAGCAGCCCTCAGGGGGCTGCCCCCTATGGCTACACCTTC.

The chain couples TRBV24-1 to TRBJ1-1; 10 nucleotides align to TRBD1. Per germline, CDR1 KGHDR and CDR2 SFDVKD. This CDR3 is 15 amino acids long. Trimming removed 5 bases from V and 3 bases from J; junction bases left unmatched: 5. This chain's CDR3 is CATSARDRGHTEAFF. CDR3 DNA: TGTGCCACCAGTGCCAGGGACAGGGGACACACTGAAGCTTTCTTT.

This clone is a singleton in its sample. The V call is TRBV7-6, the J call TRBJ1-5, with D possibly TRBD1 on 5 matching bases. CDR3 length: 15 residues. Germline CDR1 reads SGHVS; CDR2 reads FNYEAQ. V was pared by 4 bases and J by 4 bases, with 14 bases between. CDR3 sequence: CASSSNNAGNQPQHF. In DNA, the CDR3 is TGTGCCAGCAGCTCGAATAACGCAGGGAATCAGCCCCAGCATTTT.

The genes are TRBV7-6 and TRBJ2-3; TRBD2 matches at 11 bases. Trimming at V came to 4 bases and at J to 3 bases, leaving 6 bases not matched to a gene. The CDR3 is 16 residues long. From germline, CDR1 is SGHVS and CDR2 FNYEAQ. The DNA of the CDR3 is TGTGCCAGCAGCTCTGTAGCGGGGGGGCGGACAGATACGCAGTATTTT. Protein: CASSSVAGGRTDTQYF.

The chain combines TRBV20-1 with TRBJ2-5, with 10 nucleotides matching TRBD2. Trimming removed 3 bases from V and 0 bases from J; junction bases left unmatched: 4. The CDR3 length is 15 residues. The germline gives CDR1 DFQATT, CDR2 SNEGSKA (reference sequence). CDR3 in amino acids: CSASGLAGDQETQYF. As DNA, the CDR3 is TGCAGTGCTAGTGGGCTAGCGGGGGACCAAGAGACCCAGTACTTC.